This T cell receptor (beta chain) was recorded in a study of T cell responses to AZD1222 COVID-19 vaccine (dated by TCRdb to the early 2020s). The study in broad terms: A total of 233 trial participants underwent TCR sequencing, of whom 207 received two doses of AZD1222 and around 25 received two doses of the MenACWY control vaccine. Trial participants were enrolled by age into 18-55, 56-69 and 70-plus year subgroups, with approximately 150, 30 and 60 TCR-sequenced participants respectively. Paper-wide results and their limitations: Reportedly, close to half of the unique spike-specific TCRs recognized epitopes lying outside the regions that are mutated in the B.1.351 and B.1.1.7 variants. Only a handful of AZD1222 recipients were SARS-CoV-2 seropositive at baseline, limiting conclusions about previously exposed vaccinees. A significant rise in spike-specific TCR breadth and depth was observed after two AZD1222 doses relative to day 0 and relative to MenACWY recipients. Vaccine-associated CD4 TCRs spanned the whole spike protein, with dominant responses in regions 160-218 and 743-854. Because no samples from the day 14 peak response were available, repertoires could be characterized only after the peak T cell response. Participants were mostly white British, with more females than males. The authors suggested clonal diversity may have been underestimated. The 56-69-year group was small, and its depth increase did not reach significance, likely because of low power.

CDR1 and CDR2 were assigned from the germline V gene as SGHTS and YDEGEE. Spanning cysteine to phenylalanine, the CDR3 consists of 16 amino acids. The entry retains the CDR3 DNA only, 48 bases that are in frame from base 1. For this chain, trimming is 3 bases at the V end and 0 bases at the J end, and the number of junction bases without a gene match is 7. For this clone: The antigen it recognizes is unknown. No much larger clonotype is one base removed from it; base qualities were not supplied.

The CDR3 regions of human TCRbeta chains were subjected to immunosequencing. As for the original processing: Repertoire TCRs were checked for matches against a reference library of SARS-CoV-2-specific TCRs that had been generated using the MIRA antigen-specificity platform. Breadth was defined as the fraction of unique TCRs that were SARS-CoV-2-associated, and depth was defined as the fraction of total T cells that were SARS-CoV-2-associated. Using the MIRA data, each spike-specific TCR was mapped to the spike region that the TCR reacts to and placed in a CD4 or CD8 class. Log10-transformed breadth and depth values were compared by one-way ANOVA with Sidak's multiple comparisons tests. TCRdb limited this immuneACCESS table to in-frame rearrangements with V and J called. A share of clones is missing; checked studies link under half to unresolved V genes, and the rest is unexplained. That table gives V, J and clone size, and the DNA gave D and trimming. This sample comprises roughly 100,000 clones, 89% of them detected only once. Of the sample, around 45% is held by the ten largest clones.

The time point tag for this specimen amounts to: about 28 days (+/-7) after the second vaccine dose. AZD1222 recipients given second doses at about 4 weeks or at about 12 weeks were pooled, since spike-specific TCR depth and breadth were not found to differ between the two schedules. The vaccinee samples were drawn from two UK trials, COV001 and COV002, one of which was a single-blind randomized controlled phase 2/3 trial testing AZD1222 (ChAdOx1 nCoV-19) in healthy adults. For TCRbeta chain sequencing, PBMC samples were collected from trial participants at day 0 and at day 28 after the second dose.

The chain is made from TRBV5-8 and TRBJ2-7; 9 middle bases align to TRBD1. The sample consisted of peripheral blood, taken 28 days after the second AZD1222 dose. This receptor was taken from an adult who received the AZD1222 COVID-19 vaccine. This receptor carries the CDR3 CASSSGTGIYSYEQYF. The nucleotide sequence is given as TGTGCCAGCAGCTCCGGGACAGGGATTTACTCCTACGAGCAGTACTTC.